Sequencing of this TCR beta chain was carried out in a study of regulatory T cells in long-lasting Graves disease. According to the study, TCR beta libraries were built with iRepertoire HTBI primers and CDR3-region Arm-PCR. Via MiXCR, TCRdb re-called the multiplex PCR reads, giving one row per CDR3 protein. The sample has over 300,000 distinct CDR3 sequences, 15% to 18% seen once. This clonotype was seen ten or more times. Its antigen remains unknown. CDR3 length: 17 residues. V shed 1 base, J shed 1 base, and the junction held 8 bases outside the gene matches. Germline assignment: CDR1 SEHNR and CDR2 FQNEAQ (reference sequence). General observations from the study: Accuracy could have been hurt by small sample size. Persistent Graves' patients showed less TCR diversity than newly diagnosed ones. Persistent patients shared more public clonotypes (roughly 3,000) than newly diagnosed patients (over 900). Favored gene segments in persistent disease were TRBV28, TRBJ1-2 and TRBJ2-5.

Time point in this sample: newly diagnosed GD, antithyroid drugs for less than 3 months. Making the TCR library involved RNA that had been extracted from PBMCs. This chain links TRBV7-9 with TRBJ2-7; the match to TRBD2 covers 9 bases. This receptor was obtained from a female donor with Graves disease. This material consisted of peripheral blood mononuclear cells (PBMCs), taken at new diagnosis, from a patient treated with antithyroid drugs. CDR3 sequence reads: CASSLGPLAGTSYEQYF. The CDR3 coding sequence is TGTGCCAGCAGCTTAGGCCCCCTAGCGGGGACGTCCTACGAGCAGTACTTC.